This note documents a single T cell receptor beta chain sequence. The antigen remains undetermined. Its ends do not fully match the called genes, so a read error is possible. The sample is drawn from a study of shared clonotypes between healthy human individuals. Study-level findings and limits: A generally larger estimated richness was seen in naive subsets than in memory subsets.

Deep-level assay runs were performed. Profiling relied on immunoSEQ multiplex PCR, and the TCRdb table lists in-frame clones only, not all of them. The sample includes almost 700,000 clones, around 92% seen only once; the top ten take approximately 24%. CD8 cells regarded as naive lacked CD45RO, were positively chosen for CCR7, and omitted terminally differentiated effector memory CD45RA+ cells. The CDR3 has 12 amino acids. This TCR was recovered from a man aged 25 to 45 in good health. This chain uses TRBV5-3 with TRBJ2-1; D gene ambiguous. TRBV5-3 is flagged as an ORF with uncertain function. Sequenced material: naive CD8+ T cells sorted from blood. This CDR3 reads CASSLRENEQFF. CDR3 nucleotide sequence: TGTGCCAGCAGCTTGAGAGAGAATGAGCAGTTCTTC.